The entry below describes one TCR beta chain. Its target is not known. Expressed TCRB transcripts were sequenced after all isolated RNA was converted to cDNA. Some clones are missing from TCRdb's copy, which holds only in-frame ones; the method was immunoSEQ multiplex PCR. The table lists 500,000 to 850,000 clones, over 12% of them singletons. The data originate from a study of beta chain features in type 1 diabetes. Findings and limits, study-wide: Type 1 diabetes patients had TCRB CDR3s that were shorter (moderately but significantly so) in all four CD4+ subsets.

Trimming removed 6 bases from V and 5 bases from J; junction bases left unmatched: 8. Germline V CDR1 and CDR2: GTSNPN, SVGIG (reference sequence). The CDR3 length is 13 residues. The chain employs TRBV30 and TRBJ1-1; 8 bases map to TRBD1. Sequenced material: naive CD4+ T cells from blood. The TCR was taken from a man aged 18 to 35 with type 1 diabetes. CDR3 coding DNA: TGTGCCTGTAGATTCAGGGGGCGAACTGAAGCTTTCTTT. Its protein product is CACRFRGRTEAFF.